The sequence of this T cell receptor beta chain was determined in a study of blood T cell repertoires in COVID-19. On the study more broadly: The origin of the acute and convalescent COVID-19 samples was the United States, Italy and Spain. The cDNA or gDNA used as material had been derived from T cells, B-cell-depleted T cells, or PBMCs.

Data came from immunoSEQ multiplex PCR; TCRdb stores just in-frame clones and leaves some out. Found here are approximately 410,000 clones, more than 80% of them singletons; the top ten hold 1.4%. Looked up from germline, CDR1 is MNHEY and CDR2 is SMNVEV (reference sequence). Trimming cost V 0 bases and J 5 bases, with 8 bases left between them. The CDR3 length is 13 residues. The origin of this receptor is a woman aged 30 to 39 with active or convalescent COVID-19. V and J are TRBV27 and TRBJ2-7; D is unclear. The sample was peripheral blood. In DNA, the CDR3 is TGTGCCAGCAGTTTATCGGTGCGAAACGAGCAGTACTTC. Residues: CASSLSVRNEQYF.